These 21 T cell receptor beta chains came from one sample sequenced in a study of T cells and Merkel cell carcinoma outcomes. TCRdb's table, derived via immunoSEQ multiplex PCR, lists solely in-frame clones and lacks some. The data contain about 2,000 clones, roughly 90% of them singletons. Sequenced material: tumor tissue from Merkel cell carcinoma. Every receptor here comes from a human donor with Merkel cell carcinoma.

This chain connects TRBV5-6 to TRBJ2-3; D is perhaps TRBD2 (6 bases). Per the germline V gene, CDR1 is SGHDT and CDR2 is YYEEEE. CDR3 size: 17 residues. Deletions cut 0 bases from V and 0 bases from J, with 14 bases between. The CDR3: CASSLEGSGTSTDTQYF. In nucleotides, the CDR3 is TGTGCCAGCAGCTTGGAAGGTAGCGGTACTAGCACAGATACGCAGTATTTT. The full variable domain, completed using reference TRBV5-6 and TRBJ2-3, is DAGVTQSPTHLIKTRGQQVTLRCSPKSGHDTVSWYQQALGQGPQFIFQYYEEEERQRGNFPDRFSGHQFPNYSSELNVNALLLGDSALYLCASSLEGSGTSTDTQYFGPGTRLTVL.

This rearrangement joins TRBV19 to TRBJ1-2; D remains unclear. Trimming took off 10 bases at V and 7 bases at J, with 22 bases between the two ends. Germline V gene lookup returns CDR1 LNHDA and CDR2 SQIVND (reference sequence). This CDR3 region has 14 residues. The CDR3 loop reads CATDKGGGKSGYTF. In DNA, the CDR3 is TGTGCCACCGACAAAGGTGGAGGGAAGTCTGGCTACACCTTC.

This chain joins TRBV18 and TRBJ2-5; D is possibly TRBD1 (5 bases). The CDR3 length is 14 residues. The germline V gene has CDR1 KGHSH and CDR2 LQKENI. V lost 3 bases to trimming and J lost 0 bases, with 8 bases between them. The chain's CDR3 is CASSPTVYQETQYF. The CDR3 bases are TGTGCCAGCTCACCGACAGTGTACCAAGAGACCCAGTACTTC.

The rearrangement uses TRBV11-3 and TRBJ1-1; D remains ambiguous. The CDR3 is made up of 14 amino acids. Between the trimmed V and J ends, which lost 5 bases and 0 bases, there was a span of 10 bases. Germline V gene data show CDR1 as SGHNT and CDR2 as YENEEA. The CDR3 loop is CASSATMMNTEAFF. CDR3 nucleotide sequence: TGTGCCAGCAGCGCTACAATGATGAACACTGAAGCTTTCTTT.

The rearrangement links TRBV4-1 to TRBJ2-3; TRBD2 agrees at 10 bases. Germline CDR1 and CDR2: MGHRA and YSYEKL. Unmatched junction bases numbered 8, after V lost 7 bases and J lost 4 bases. The CDR3 contains 15 residues. The CDR3 is CASTPSGRGSDTQYF. CDR3 nucleotides: TGCGCCAGCACTCCTAGCGGGAGAGGGTCAGATACGCAGTATTTT.

The count of this clone is one. Its ends do not fully match the called genes, so a read error is possible. The gene calls are TRBV18 and TRBJ1-3; 8 nucleotides agree with TRBD1. Germline CDR1 reads KGHSH; CDR2 reads LQKENI. CDR3 length equals 16 residues. CDR3 amino acids: CASSVGQGRTGNIIYF. CDR3 DNA sequence: TGTGCCAGCTCAGTAGGACAGGGACGAACTGGAAACATCATATATTTT.

The rearrangement links TRBV5-4 to TRBJ2-7; 7 bases fit TRBD2. The CDR3 runs to 14 residues. The germline V gene encodes CDR1 SGHNT and CDR2 YYREEE (reference sequence). V was pared by 4 bases and J by 0 bases, with 4 bases of the junction left unmatched. CDR3 DNA: TGTGCCAGCAGCCGCGGGGGACTCTCCTACGAGCAGTACTTC. Translation: CASSRGGLSYEQYF.

V usage is TRBV5-6 and J usage is TRBJ2-3, with D maybe TRBD2 (6 bases). V lost 9 bases, J lost 2 bases, and 16 bases lay in between. This CDR3 contains 14 residues. Germline assignment: CDR1 SGHDT and CDR2 YYEEEE. The CDR3 reads CATVVGGNTDTQYF. CDR3 DNA sequence: TGTGCCACCGTTGTTGGCGGGAACACAGATACGCAGTATTTT.

The rearrangement uses TRBV10-3 and TRBJ2-1; 10 bases are shared with TRBD2. The length of the CDR3 is 16 residues. V shed 0 bases, J shed 6 bases, and the junction held 5 bases outside the gene matches. CDR1 and CDR2 from the germline V gene are ENHRY and SYGVKD. The CDR3 DNA sequence: TGTGCCATCAGTGAGTCGAAGGGACTAGCGAGCAATGAGCAGTTCTTC. Translating gives CAISESKGLASNEQFF.

V and J are TRBV5-6 and TRBJ1-3, with 7 bases matching TRBD1. Germline CDR1 and CDR2: SGHDT and YYEEEE. J gave up 2 bases and V 2 bases, and 1 base lay outside the gene matches. This CDR3 spans 14 amino acids. CDR3 coding DNA: TGTGCCAGCAGCTTAGGGACAGCTGGAAACACCATATATTTT. Its translation is CASSLGTAGNTIYF.

The chain uses TRBV23-1 and TRBJ2-2; 10 bases align to TRBD1. TRBV23-1 is filed as an ORF, its function uncertain. V lost 11 bases, J lost 6 bases, and 12 bases stayed unmatched. The CDR3 covers 15 residues. Here the CDR3 DNA reads TGCGCCGGCACACCGGGACAGGGGTTGGCCGGGGAGCTGTTTTTT. Protein sequence: CAGTPGQGLAGELFF.

A single count supports this clone. V and J are TRBV6-5 and TRBJ2-3; 8 nucleotides line up with TRBD2. The CDR3 extends over 15 amino acids. Germline trimming cut 8 bases from V and 2 bases from J; bases unmatched to any gene: 9. Germline CDR1 and CDR2: MNHEY and SVGAGI. CDR3 in amino acids: CASLRRGVDTDTQYF. The CDR3 DNA reads TGTGCCAGCCTTAGGCGGGGGGTCGACACAGATACGCAGTATTTT.

V and J are TRBV5-1 and TRBJ2-7; no clear D. The V end was cut by 4 bases, the J end by 1 base, with 9 bases between. In germline, CDR1 is SGHRS, CDR2 YFSETQ. This CDR3 spans 13 amino acids. CDR3 protein: CASSKGDSYEQYF. CDR3 nucleotides: TGCGCCAGCAGCAAAGGAGATTCCTACGAGCAGTACTTC.

This clone was counted once. The chain joins TRBV6-1 to TRBJ1-1; TRBD1 agrees at 7 bases. Germline-derived CDR1 and CDR2 are MNHNS and SASEGT. The CDR3 loop spans 16 amino acids. The junction had 8 bases not matched to a gene; V was cut back by 4 bases and J by 0 bases. This CDR3 is CASSATGTEMNTEAFF. The CDR3 bases are TGTGCCAGCAGTGCTACCGGGACAGAGATGAACACTGAAGCTTTCTTT.

V and J are TRBV6-1 and TRBJ2-5; the D gene is possibly TRBD1 (5 bases). V gave up 4 bases and J gave up 2 bases, with 14 bases separating them. Germline loops: CDR1 MNHNS, CDR2 SASEGT. This CDR3 contains 15 residues. DNA of the CDR3: TGTGCCAGCAGTGTTAAAGGGGCCGGTCAAGAGACCCAGTACTTC. This translates into CASSVKGAGQETQYF.

J is TRBJ1-1 and V is TRBV6-1; 7 nucleotides match TRBD1. Trimming cost V 5 bases and J 1 base; bases outside gene matches: 4. CDR3 length: 14 residues. Germline V gene sequence: CDR1 MNHNS, CDR2 SASEGT. The CDR3 is CASSSQGGNTEAFF. CDR3 nucleotide sequence: TGTGCCAGCAGTTCCCAGGGGGGGAACACTGAAGCTTTCTTT.

This chain joins TRBV10-3 and TRBJ2-3; TRBD2 might be the D (6 bases). The CDR3 is 12 amino acids. Germline V CDR1 and CDR2: ENHRY, SYGVKD. Between the trimmed V and J ends, which lost 6 bases and 7 bases, there was a span of 11 bases. CDR3 coding DNA: TGTGCCATCAGGGGGCTAGCGAATACGCAGTATTTT. As protein: CAIRGLANTQYF.

The CDR3: CASSSPRDYGYTF. The CDR3 nucleotides are TGTGCCAGCAGCTCGCCGCGAGATTATGGCTACACCTTC. V is TRBV6-5 and J is TRBJ1-2; D call uncertain. The CDR3 is 13 amino acids. Trimming stripped 6 bases from V and 5 bases from J, with 13 bases between. Germline loops: CDR1 MNHEY, CDR2 SVGAGI.

The CDR3 DNA sequence: TGCGCCAGCAGTGAGTCCACGCAGGGCACAGATACGCAGTATTTT. Amino acids: CASSESTQGTDTQYF. This chain connects TRBV10-2 to TRBJ2-3; no firm D call. Germline CDR1 WSHSY, CDR2 SAAADI. The CDR3 is 15 residues long. Trimming took 0 bases from V and 1 from J, leaving 8 bases between them.

The rearrangement joins TRBV12-5 to TRBJ2-3; unclear D gene. Between the trimmed V and J ends, which lost 0 bases and 4 bases, there was a span of 5 bases. The germline V gene encodes CDR1 LGHNT and CDR2 FRNRAP. The CDR3 is 13 residues long. DNA of the CDR3: TGTGCTAGTGGTTTGGTATCGGCAGATACGCAGTATTTT. It yields the protein CASGLVSADTQYF.

This rearrangement joins TRBV6-1 to TRBJ2-7, with D possibly matching TRBD2 (5 bases). The V and J ends lost 0 bases and 4 bases respectively, with 10 bases between them. Per germline, CDR1 MNHNS and CDR2 SASEGT. CDR3 length equals 14 residues. The CDR3: CASSEARGLYEQYF. As DNA, the CDR3 is TGTGCCAGCAGTGAAGCCCGAGGGCTATACGAGCAGTACTTC.